The TCR beta chain under discussion was sequenced for a study of beta chain features in type 1 diabetes (dated by TCRdb to 2016 to 2019). For the study in its entirety: Patients and healthy donors did not differ in mean age, gender distribution, total cell number or subset yield. A total of some 110 million sorted cells were examined across all samples, and the number of cells per subset was strongly correlated with RNA yield. The study compared the TCRB repertoires of sorted circulating CD4+ T cell subsets in recently diagnosed type 1 diabetes patients with those in matched healthy donors. Regulatory and stem cell-like memory subsets were obtained from only 8 patients and roughly eight healthy donors, while naive and central memory subsets were obtained from all 28 donors.

General findings and caveats noted by the study authors: Because small numbers of individuals were included in the HLA sub-analyses, any influence of HLA type on TCRB rearrangement was left unresolved. Naive, central memory and regulatory TCRB repertoires appeared to be more similar among patients than among healthy donors. Because cDNA rather than genomic DNA was sequenced, highly expressing activated cells could have been over-represented, although no difference in activation and CD3 levels was found between groups. A moderate but significant shortening of TCRB CDR3 length was observed in type 1 diabetes patients in all four CD4+ subsets. PCR may preferentially amplify shorter templates, but because patient and control samples were amplified and corrected together, any resulting skew would affect both groups equally. Fewer insertions and more nucleotide deletions at VDJ recombination sites were observed in patients with type 1 diabetes, implying thymic rearrangement abnormalities.

About this clone itself: Its antigen target is currently unknown. One base away there is no much larger clone; base qualities are not given.

All of the isolated RNA was reverse transcribed with the High Capacity cDNA Reverse Transcription Kit, so expressed TCRB transcripts were sequenced. Deep immunoSEQ sequencing was performed on naive, central memory and regulatory T cell samples, with an average of roughly 3.6 million total reads per sample. After sorted cells were lysed in RLT buffer, RNA was extracted with DNase-treated RNeasy Micro or Mini kits, with the choice depending on cell number. To prevent cross-contamination, every cell subset was processed on its own, while patient and healthy donor samples were processed together. TCRB sequences were amplified from cDNA with the immunoSEQ multiplex PCR, producing 87-bp fragments spanning the CDR3 region. Amplicons were sequenced on the Illumina HiSeq platform. The authors' analysis ran thus. Synthetic template baselines were used to correct PCR bias computationally, reads within Hamming distance 2 were collapsed together, and singletons that could not be merged were discarded. By aligning reads against IMGT, V, D and J genes, CDR3 length, and insertions or deletions at six rearrangement sites were assigned. Within each subset, clonotype counts were normalized to sorted cell number, and only after that were true diversity and Gini coefficients computed with the tcR R package. The overlap coefficient, calculated on TCRB nucleotide sequences, was used to measure repertoire sharing. TCRdb provides this immuneACCESS table in a form limited to in-frame rearrangements. Some clones are lacking; in checked studies, under half of them reflect an unresolved V gene, and why the rest are absent is not known. V and J calls and clone size are given by that table; D and trimming were obtained from the DNA. A total of about 150,000 clones appear in this sample, about 51% of them only once. Around 0.42% of the sample comes from the top ten.

Per the germline V gene, SQVTM is the CDR1 and ANQGSEA is the CDR2. Measured from the cysteine to the phenylalanine, the CDR3 is 13 residues long. Only CDR3 DNA remains: 39 bases, in frame from the first base. The junction shows trimming of 4 bases on V and 8 bases on J, and the gene matches do not reach 6 bases of it. Each donor gave one peripheral blood draw, approximately 100 mL on average, collected into heparinised tubes. A BD FACSAria II and a panel including CD45RO, CCR7, CD25, CD127, CD95 and CD27 were used to sort naive, central memory, regulatory and stem cell-like memory CD4+ T cells. A purity above 98% was achieved for all sorted populations. PBMCs were separated immediately by Lymphoprep density gradient centrifugation and were stained directly, without being cultured. Samples were stained and sorted in pairs, with one healthy donor and one patient per experiment, so that batch effects were minimized.

Recombination joined TRBV29-1 with TRBJ1-2; TRBD1 agrees with 11 junctional bases. Sample: Tregs from blood. In the paper's terms, the cell subset or site label means: regulatory CD4+ T cells. The TCR was taken from a young man in good health. This receptor has the CDR3 CSVGRDRGVGYTF. In nucleotide form, the sequence is TGCAGCGTTGGCCGGGACAGGGGGGTCGGCTACACCTTC.